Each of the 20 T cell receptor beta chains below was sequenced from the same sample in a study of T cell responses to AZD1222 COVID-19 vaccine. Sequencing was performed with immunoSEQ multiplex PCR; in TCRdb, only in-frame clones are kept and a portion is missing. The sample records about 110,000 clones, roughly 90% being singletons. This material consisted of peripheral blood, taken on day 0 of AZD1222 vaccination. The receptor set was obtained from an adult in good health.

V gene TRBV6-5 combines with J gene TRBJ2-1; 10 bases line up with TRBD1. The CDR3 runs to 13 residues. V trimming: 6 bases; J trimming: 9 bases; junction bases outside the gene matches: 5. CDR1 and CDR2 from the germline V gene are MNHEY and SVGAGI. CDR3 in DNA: TGTGCCAGCAGCCCCCGGGACAGGGGTGAGCAGTTCTTC. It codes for CASSPRDRGEQFF.

The CDR3 nucleotides read TGTGCCAGCAGCTTTGTTCAGGGCAATAATTCACCCCTCCACTTT. It is translated as CASSFVQGNNSPLHF. The genes are TRBV7-2 and TRBJ1-6, with a weak D call TRBD1 (5 bases). Germline CDR1 SGHTA, CDR2 FQGNSA. CDR3 size: 15 residues. Trimming left V 3 bases short and J 5 bases short, with 11 bases between. Full variable domain (missing parts from reference TRBV7-2 and TRBJ1-6): GAGVSQSPSNKVTEKGKDVELRCDPISGHTALYWYRQSLGQGLEFLIYFQGNSAPDKSGLPSDRFSAERTGGSVSTLTIQRTQQEDSAVYLCASSFVQGNNSPLHFGNGTRLTVT.

The CDR3, as DNA: TGTGCCAGCAGCTTGGGGGACAGTGGGGAGACCCAGTACTTC. Amino acid sequence: CASSLGDSGETQYF. The V call is TRBV11-2, the J call TRBJ2-5; TRBD1 agrees at 7 bases. This CDR3 has 14 amino acids. The ends lost 3 bases at V and 5 bases at J; junction bases unmatched: 6. In germline, CDR1 is SGHAT, CDR2 FQNNGV.

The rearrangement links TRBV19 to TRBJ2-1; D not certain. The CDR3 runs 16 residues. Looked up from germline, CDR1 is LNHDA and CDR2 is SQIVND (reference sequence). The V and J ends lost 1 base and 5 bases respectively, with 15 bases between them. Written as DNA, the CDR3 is TGTGCCAGTAGTATAGGGCTATCTCGTCCTGACAATGAGCAGTTCTTC. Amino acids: CASSIGLSRPDNEQFF. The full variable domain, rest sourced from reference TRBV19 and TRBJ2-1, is DGGITQSPKYLFRKEGQNVTLSCEQNLNHDAMYWYRQDPGQGLRLIYYSQIVNDFQKGDIAEGYSVSREKKESFPLTVTSAQKNPTAFYLCASSIGLSRPDNEQFFGPGTRLTVL.

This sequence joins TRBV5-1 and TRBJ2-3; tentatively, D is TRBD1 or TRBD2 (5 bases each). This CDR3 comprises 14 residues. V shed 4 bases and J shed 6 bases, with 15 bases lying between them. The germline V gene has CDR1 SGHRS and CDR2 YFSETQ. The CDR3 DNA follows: TGCGCCAGCAGCGAAGGGACCACGTTTGATACGCAGTATTTT. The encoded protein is CASSEGTTFDTQYF.

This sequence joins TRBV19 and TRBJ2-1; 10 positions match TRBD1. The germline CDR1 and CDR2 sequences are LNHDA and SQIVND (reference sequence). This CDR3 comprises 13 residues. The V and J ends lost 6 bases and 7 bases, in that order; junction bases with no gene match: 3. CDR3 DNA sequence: TGTGCCAGTAGGAGGACAGGGGGAAATGAGCAGTTCTTC. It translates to CASRRTGGNEQFF.

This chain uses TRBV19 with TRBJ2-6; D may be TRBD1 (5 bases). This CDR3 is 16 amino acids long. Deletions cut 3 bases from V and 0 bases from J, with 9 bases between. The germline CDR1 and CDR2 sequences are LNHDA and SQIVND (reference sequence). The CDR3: CASSMGRSSGANVLTF. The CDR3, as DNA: TGTGCCAGTAGTATGGGGCGGAGCTCTGGGGCCAACGTCCTGACTTTC.

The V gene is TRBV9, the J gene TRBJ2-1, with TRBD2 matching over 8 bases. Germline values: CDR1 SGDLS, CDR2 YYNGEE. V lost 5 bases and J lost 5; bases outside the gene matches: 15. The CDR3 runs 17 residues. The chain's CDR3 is CASSLISGAYQNNEQFF. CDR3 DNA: TGTGCCAGCAGTTTAATTAGCGGGGCCTACCAAAACAATGAGCAGTTCTTC.

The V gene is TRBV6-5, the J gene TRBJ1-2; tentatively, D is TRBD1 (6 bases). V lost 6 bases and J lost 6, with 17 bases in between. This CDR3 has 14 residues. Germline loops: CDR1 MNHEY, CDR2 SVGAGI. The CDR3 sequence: CASSVQGALDGYTF. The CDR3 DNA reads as TGTGCCAGCAGCGTACAGGGTGCACTGGATGGCTACACCTTC.

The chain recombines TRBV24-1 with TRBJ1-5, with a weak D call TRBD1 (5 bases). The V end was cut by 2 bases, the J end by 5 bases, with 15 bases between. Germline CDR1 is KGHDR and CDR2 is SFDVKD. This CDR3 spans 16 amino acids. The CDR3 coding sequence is TGTGCCACCAGTGATTCCTCCCGGGGGACCTATCAGCCCCAGCATTTT. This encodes CATSDSSRGTYQPQHF.

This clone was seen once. CDR3 DNA: TGTGCCAGCTCACCAAAGAACACCGGGGAGCTGTTTTTT. It specifies CASSPKNTGELFF. The rearrangement links TRBV18 to TRBJ2-2; D not certain. Germline V gene data show CDR1 as KGHSH and CDR2 as LQKENI. Trimming took off 2 bases at V and 1 base at J, with 2 bases between the two ends. The CDR3 totals 13 residues.

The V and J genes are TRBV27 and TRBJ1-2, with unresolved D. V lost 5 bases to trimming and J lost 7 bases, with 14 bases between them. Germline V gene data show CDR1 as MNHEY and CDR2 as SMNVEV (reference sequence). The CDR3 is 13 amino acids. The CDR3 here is CASSPRPAGGYTF. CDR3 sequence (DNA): TGTGCCAGCAGTCCCCGGCCCGCGGGTGGCTACACCTTC.

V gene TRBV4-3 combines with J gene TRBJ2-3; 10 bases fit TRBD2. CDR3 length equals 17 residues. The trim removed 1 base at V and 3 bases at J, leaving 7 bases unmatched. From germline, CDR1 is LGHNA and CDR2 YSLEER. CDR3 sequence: CASSQGGGLAATDTQYF. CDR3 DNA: TGCGCCAGCAGCCAAGGGGGCGGACTAGCGGCTACAGATACGCAGTATTTT.

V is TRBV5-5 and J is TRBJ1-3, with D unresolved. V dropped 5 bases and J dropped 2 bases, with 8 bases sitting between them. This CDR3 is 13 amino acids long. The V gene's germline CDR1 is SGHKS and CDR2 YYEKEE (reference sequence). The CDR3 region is CASSSLPGNTIYF. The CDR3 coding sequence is TGTGCCAGCAGTTCGCTGCCTGGAAACACCATATATTTT.

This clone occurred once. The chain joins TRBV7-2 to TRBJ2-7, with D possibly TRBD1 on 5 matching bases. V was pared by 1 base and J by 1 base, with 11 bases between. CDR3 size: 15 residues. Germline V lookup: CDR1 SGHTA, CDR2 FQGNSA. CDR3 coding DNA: TGTGCCAGCAGCTTAGGGGGCCGACTTTCCTACGAGCAGTACTTC. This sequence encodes CASSLGGRLSYEQYF.

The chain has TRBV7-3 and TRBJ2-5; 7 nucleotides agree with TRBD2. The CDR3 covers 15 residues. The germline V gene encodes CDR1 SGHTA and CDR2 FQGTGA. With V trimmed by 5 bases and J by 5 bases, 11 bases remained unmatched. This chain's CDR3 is CASSPLGGSWETQYF. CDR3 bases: TGTGCCAGCAGCCCCCTGGGGGGGAGTTGGGAGACCCAGTACTTC.

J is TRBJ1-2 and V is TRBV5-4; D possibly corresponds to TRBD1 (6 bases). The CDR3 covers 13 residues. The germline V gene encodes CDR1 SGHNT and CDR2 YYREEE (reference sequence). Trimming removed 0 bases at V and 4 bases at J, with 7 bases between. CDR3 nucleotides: TGTGCCAGCAGCTTGGTAGGGGGCTATGGCTACACCTTC. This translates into CASSLVGGYGYTF.

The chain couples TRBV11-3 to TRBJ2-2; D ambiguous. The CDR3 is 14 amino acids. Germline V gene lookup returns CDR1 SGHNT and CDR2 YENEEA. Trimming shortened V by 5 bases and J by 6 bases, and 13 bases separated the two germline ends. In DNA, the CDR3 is TGTGCCAGCAGCCAGAGACGGGCCGCCGGGGAGCTGTTTTTT. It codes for CASSQRRAAGELFF.

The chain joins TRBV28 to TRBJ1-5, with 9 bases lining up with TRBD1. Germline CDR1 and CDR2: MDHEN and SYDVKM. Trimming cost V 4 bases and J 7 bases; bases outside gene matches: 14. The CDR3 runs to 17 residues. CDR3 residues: CASSSRDRDPRGQPQHF. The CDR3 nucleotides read TGTGCCAGCAGTTCCCGGGACAGGGATCCTCGGGGACAGCCCCAGCATTTT.

This CDR3 reads CAISVQTVGTNTEAFF. The DNA of the CDR3 is TGTGCCATCAGTGTCCAAACGGTAGGGACGAACACTGAAGCTTTCTTT. The chain employs TRBV10-3 and TRBJ1-1, with TRBD1 as a possible D gene (5 bases). CDR1 ENHRY and CDR2 SYGVKD come from the germline V gene. The length of the CDR3 is 16 residues. V shed 4 bases and J shed 1 base, with 16 bases lying between them.